Following are 18 T cell receptor beta chains from one sample sequenced in a study of blood T cells in healthy people across ages. For the second PCR, which ran for roughly 6 to 12 cycles, a sample-barcoded 5' primer and a J-beta primer mix were used. A single record per CDR3 protein comes from TCRdb applying MiXCR to the 5' RACE reads. The data show 750,000 to 1,000,000 distinct CDR3 sequences, with about 27% seen just once and roughly 10% held by the top ten. These data were also filed under a second study, of T cells of mothers and their children.

Material: blood. The receptor set was obtained from a middle-aged woman in good health.

The CDR3 region is CASSLAYRDSREQYF. CDR3 coding DNA: TGTGCCAGCAGCTTAGCATACCGGGACAGCCGCGAGCAGTACTTC. The J gene is TRBJ2-7, the V gene TRBV7-9; TRBD1 agrees at 7 bases. With V trimmed by 0 bases and J by 6 bases, 8 bases remained unmatched. CDR1 and CDR2 from the germline V gene are SEHNR and FQNEAQ (reference sequence). There are 15 residues in the CDR3.

This chain links TRBV6-1 with TRBJ1-4, with D unresolved. The V end lost 4 bases, the J end lost 3 bases, and 9 bases lay between the germline ends. CDR1 is MNHNS and CDR2 is SASEGT in the germline V gene. This CDR3 spans 14 amino acids. CDR3 DNA: TGTGCCAGCAGTGTGTCTCAGTCTAATGAAAAACTGTTTTTT. Amino acids: CASSVSQSNEKLFF.

Turning to this clonotype: One end of the junction does not line up with germline, which may come from a read error. This chain links TRBV12-3 or TRBV12-4 with TRBJ2-3; 8 positions match TRBD2. The CDR3 extends over 18 amino acids. CDR3 in amino acids: CASSLPSGGLKRADAQYF. For the CDR3, the DNA is TGTGCCAGCAGTTTACCGAGCGGGGGATTGAAGAGAGCAGATGCGCAATATTTT.

This clonotype was detected many times. The J gene is TRBJ2-5, the V gene TRBV18; 8 bases map to TRBD1. CDR1 is KGHSH and CDR2 is LQKENI in the germline V gene. Trimming cost V 8 bases and J 5 bases; bases outside gene matches: 7. The CDR3 totals 13 residues. In DNA form, the CDR3 reads TGTGCCAGCAGTCCTCGGGACAGGGAGACCCAGTACTTC. This translates into CASSPRDRETQYF.

The chain uses TRBV7-2 and TRBJ2-1; 9 bases map to TRBD2. Germline loops: CDR1 SGHTA, CDR2 FQGNSA. This CDR3 contains 16 residues. Trimming cost V 1 base and J 9 bases; bases outside gene matches: 10. CDR3 nucleotides: TGTGCCAGCAGCTTAGGGTTAGCGGGAGCGCAAAGTGAGCAGTTCTTC. It codes for CASSLGLAGAQSEQFF. Full variable domain (outside the CDR3, taken from reference TRBV7-2 and TRBJ2-1): GAGVSQSPSNKVTEKGKDVELRCDPISGHTALYWYRQSLGQGLEFLIYFQGNSAPDKSGLPSDRFSAERTGGSVSTLTIQRTQQEDSAVYLCASSLGLAGAQSEQFFGPGTRLTVL.

This sequence joins TRBV20-1 and TRBJ1-2, with a possible D match to TRBD1 (6 bases). CDR1 DFQATT and CDR2 SNEGSKA come from the germline V gene (reference sequence). The CDR3 length is 12 residues. The CDR3 loop is CIPRPGTLGYTF. Here the CDR3 DNA reads TGCATCCCCCGTCCAGGGACACTTGGCTACACCTTC.

The chain uses TRBV5-1 and TRBJ2-4; possible D gene TRBD1, 6 bases. The CDR3 covers 14 residues. Deletions cut 4 bases from V and 8 bases from J, with 16 bases between. Germline V gene lookup returns CDR1 SGHRS and CDR2 YFSETQ. DNA for the CDR3: TGCGCCAGCAGCCGGGCCCCAGGGGCGGACATTCAGTACTTC. Its protein product is CASSRAPGADIQYF. Complete variable domain (other parts from reference TRBV5-1 and TRBJ2-4): KAGVTQTPRYLIKTRGQQVTLSCSPISGHRSVSWYQQTPGQGLQFLFEYFSETQRNKGNFPGRFSGRQFSNSRSEMNVSTLELGDSALYLCASSRAPGADIQYFGAGTRLSVL.

This clonotype showed up many times. The chain employs TRBV7-9 and TRBJ2-7, with a weak D call TRBD1 (6 bases). V was trimmed by 7 bases and J by 0 bases, leaving 10 bases between them. This CDR3 has 13 amino acids. CDR1 is SEHNR and CDR2 is FQNEAQ in the germline V gene (reference sequence). CDR3 sequence (DNA): TGTGCCAGCACAGGACAGAGCTCCTACGAGCAGTACTTC. Translated, it gives CASTGQSSYEQYF. Full variable domain (remainder filled in from reference TRBV7-9 and TRBJ2-7): DTGVSQNPRHKITKRGQNVTFRCDPISEHNRLYWYRQTLGQGPEFLTYFQNEAQLEKSRLLSDRFSAERPKGSFSTLEIQRTEQGDSAMYLCASTGQSSYEQYFGPGTRLTVT.

This chain links TRBV9 with TRBJ2-3; 13 bases map to TRBD2. CDR1 and CDR2 (germline): SGDLS, YYNGEE. Trimming cost V 3 bases and J 2 bases; bases outside gene matches: 9. This CDR3 region has 18 residues. CDR3 loop: CASSGPGTSGALTDTQYF. The CDR3 nucleotides read TGTGCCAGCAGCGGCCCTGGGACTAGCGGGGCCCTCACAGATACGCAGTATTTT.

This clonotype was detected ten times or more. The genes are TRBV27 and TRBJ2-7; 7 nucleotides align to TRBD1. V lost 6 bases to trimming and J lost 0 bases; unmatched junction nucleotides: 5. The germline CDR1 and CDR2 sequences are MNHEY and SMNVEV (reference sequence). The CDR3 is 14 amino acids. The CDR3 nucleotides read TGTGCCAGCAGAATACAGGGGACCTCCTACGAGCAGTACTTC. Translation gives CASRIQGTSYEQYF.

As concerns this clonotype: One end of the junction varies from germline; a read error may be responsible. V and J are TRBV12-3 or TRBV12-4 and TRBJ2-7; unclear D gene. TRBJ2-5 matches the DNA end more closely, so the J call is doubtful. The length of the CDR3 is 14 residues. The chain's CDR3 is CASSLLHRQGTQYF. The CDR3 region has the DNA TGTGCCAGCAGTTTATTACACCGCCAAGGGACCCAGTACTTC.

This clonotype was picked up one time. The chain uses TRBV6-5 and TRBJ2-3; D tentatively reads TRBD1 or TRBD2 (6 bases each). Trimming removed 0 bases from V and 5 bases from J, with 18 bases in between. The CDR3 runs to 17 residues. The germline gives CDR1 MNHEY, CDR2 SVGAGI. The CDR3 protein is CASSYSGGFSKEDTQYF. CDR3 in DNA: TGTGCCAGCAGTTACTCGGGGGGCTTCTCGAAAGAAGATACGCAGTATTTT.

CDR3 sequence reads: CASSGTFSGANVLTF. The CDR3 nucleotides read TGTGCCAGCTCCGGGACATTCTCTGGGGCCAACGTCCTGACTTTC. The chain couples TRBV19 to TRBJ2-6, with D tentatively TRBD1 (6 bases). Germline V gene lookup returns CDR1 LNHDA and CDR2 SQIVND (reference sequence). Trimming stripped 9 bases from V and 0 bases from J, with 12 bases between. The CDR3 spans 15 residues. Looking up the rest from reference TRBV19 and TRBJ2-6 gives the full variable domain: DGGITQSPKYLFRKEGQNVTLSCEQNLNHDAMYWYRQDPGQGLRLIYYSQIVNDFQKGDIAEGYSVSREKKESFPLTVTSAQKNPTAFYLCASSGTFSGANVLTFGAGSRLTVL.

The chain joins TRBV2 to TRBJ2-7, with a weak D call TRBD2 (6 bases). The DNA end is more similar to TRBJ2-5, so the J call may be wrong. CDR3 length: 14 amino acids. CDR1 and CDR2 (germline): SNHLY, FYNNEI. The CDR3 coding sequence is TGTGCCAGCAGTGATTTACTAGCCCTGGAGACCCAGTACTTC. Residues: CASSDLLALETQYF.

At least ten counts were recorded for this clonotype. The rearrangement links TRBV6-4 to TRBJ1-6; 10 bases fit TRBD1. Germline V gene sequence: CDR1 MRHNA, CDR2 SNTAGT. The CDR3 spans 15 residues. The J segment lost 5 bases and the V segment lost 2 bases, leaving 0 bases of the junction unmatched. CDR3 amino acids: CASSDGQGDNSPLHF. The CDR3 DNA is TGTGCCAGCAGTGACGGACAGGGGGATAATTCACCCCTCCACTTT.

There are many counts of this clonotype. The chain carries TRBV29-1 and TRBJ2-7, with TRBD1 matching over 9 bases. Germline CDR1 is SQVTM and CDR2 is ANQGSEA. This CDR3 has 13 residues. V dropped 5 bases and J dropped 4; count of bases not matched to a gene: 6. CDR3 residues: CSVPGQGSYEQYF. CDR3 nucleotide sequence: TGCAGCGTTCCGGGACAGGGTTCTTACGAGCAGTACTTC.

This clonotype showed up just a few times. The CDR3, as DNA: TGCACCGGGGAACAGACCTCCTACGAGCAGTACTTC. The encoded protein is CTGEQTSYEQYF. This chain links TRBV20-1 with TRBJ2-7, with D perhaps matching TRBD2 (5 bases). The germline CDR1 and CDR2 sequences are DFQATT and SNEGSKA (reference sequence). CDR3 length: 12 residues.

In its sample, this clonotype was seen many times. This rearrangement joins TRBV7-9 to TRBJ2-7; 12 bases line up with TRBD2. J lost 5 bases, V lost 1 base, and 3 bases had no gene match. This CDR3 has 15 amino acids. Germline CDR1 reads SEHNR; CDR2 reads FQNEAQ (reference sequence). CDR3 sequence reads: CASSLGLAGAHEQYF. In DNA, the CDR3 is TGTGCCAGCAGCTTAGGACTAGCGGGGGCTCACGAGCAGTACTTC.